This T cell receptor beta chain was documented in a study of T cells in Graves' hyperthyroidism and ophthalmopathy. Hyperthyroidism was newly diagnosed in patients aged 18 to 65 (duration under 2 months). RNA transcripts gave rise to amplified TCR beta CDR3 regions. HTBI primers were the set used in a first-round RT-PCR of the TCR CDR3. TCRdb fed the multiplex PCR reads into MiXCR, producing one record per CDR3 protein. The sample has roughly 700,000 distinct CDR3 sequences; 14% are singletons. The source material was blood. The sequence was collected from a woman between 18 and 29 years old with Graves' hyperthyroidism.

This CDR3 reads CASSPYRRQPFYEQFF. DNA of the CDR3: TGTGCCAGCTCACCATATAGGAGGCAGCCTTTTTACGAGCAGTTCTTC. This chain joins TRBV18 and TRBJ2-1; maybe TRBD2 (5 bases). The CDR3 is 16 amino acids. Per the germline V gene, CDR1 is KGHSH and CDR2 is LQKENI. Trimming took 2 bases from V and 10 from J, leaving 21 bases between them.